This TCR beta chain was recovered during a study of OX40 agonist ivuxolimab in advanced cancers. Background on the study: With ivuxolimab, an agonistic anti-OX40 (CD134) antibody, patients were treated.

There are 15 residues in the CDR3. The V gene's germline CDR1 is SGHDT and CDR2 YYEEEE. The ends lost 3 bases at V and 2 bases at J; junction bases unmatched: 5. Clones were read by immunoSEQ multiplex PCR, and TCRdb kept only the in-frame ones, dropping some. The table includes 25,000 to 40,000 clones, around 84% detected once. This receptor was obtained from an adult with an advanced solid tumor such as melanoma, head and neck, liver or kidney cancer. Sequencing used CD4+ or CD8+ T cells sorted from blood, obtained in a trial of the OX40 agonist ivuxolimab. The chain joins TRBV5-6 to TRBJ2-7; 10 bases agree with TRBD1. CDR3: CASSSTGTGAYEQYF. CDR3 bases: TGTGCCAGCAGCTCCACCGGGACAGGGGCCTACGAGCAGTACTTC.